This entry describes one T cell receptor (beta chain). What it binds is not known. In germline, CDR1 is SGHNT, CDR2 YYREEE (reference sequence). The CDR3 consists of 15 residues. Trimming at V came to 0 bases and at J to 4 bases, leaving 6 bases not matched to a gene. These data come from a study of cytomegalovirus exposure and HLA in healthy donors. Study-wide points: A later analysis linked a missense variant in DCLRE1C to the trimming of TCR beta V and J genes. TCR beta sequences reportedly predicted most subjects' HLA-A and HLA-B alleles accurately. The classifier was said to identify cytomegalovirus status with high specificity and sensitivity.

PCR involved 60 Vbeta and 13 Jbeta primers. Measured with immunoSEQ multiplex PCR; TCRdb has only the in-frame clones, and not every one. The profile shows roughly 100,000 clones, nearly 15% of them singletons. The receptor comes from a female donor in good health and CMV-seronegative. The V gene is TRBV5-4, the J gene TRBJ2-5; 7 bases match TRBD1. Sequencing was performed on PBMCs. CDR3 amino acids: CASSLGRDRPETQYF. CDR3 bases: TGTGCCAGCAGCTTGGGCCGGGACAGACCAGAGACCCAGTACTTC.